This T cell receptor beta chain was identified during a study of blood T cell repertoires in COVID-19. Sequencing used immunoSEQ multiplex PCR; TCRdb keeps in-frame clones, though not all of them. The table records around 240,000 clones, roughly 86% of them present only once. This clonotype originated in a woman in her twenties or thirties who had recovered from COVID-19. Sequencing input: peripheral blood.

The CDR3 DNA follows: TGTGCCAGCAGCGTAGGACAGGGAGAATTTAATCAGCCCCAGCATTTT. Translating it yields CASSVGQGEFNQPQHF. The rearrangement links TRBV5-6 to TRBJ1-5; 8 nucleotides align to TRBD1. The junction had 10 bases not matched to a gene; V was cut back by 4 bases and J by 4 bases. The CDR3 is made up of 16 amino acids. The germline V gene has CDR1 SGHDT and CDR2 YYEEEE.